These 21 T cell receptor beta chains were sequenced from one sample in a study of radiotherapy plus CTLA-4 blockade in lung cancer. Sequencing was performed with immunoSEQ multiplex PCR; in TCRdb, only in-frame clones are kept and a portion is missing. The table lists approximately 75,000 clones, around four fifths of them singletons. Sequenced material: peripheral blood, taken from a patient treated with radiotherapy plus ipilimumab. These receptors were obtained from a human donor with non-small cell lung cancer who had a complete response to radiotherapy plus ipilimumab.

This chain connects TRBV28 to TRBJ2-6, with D perhaps matching TRBD1 (7 bases). The CDR3 totals 16 residues. With 6 bases removed from V and 1 base from J, the gap between germline ends came to 13 bases. Germline CDR1 and CDR2: MDHEN and SYDVKM. Here the CDR3 reads CASSPGGFSGANVLTF. DNA of the CDR3: TGTGCCAGCAGCCCAGGGGGGTTTTCTGGGGCCAACGTCCTGACTTTC.

This clone was counted a few times. The J gene is TRBJ2-3, the V gene TRBV6-5; no clear D gene. V dropped 5 bases and J dropped 0 bases, with 6 bases sitting between them. Germline values: CDR1 MNHEY, CDR2 SVGAGI. The CDR3 is 13 amino acids. The CDR3 spells CASSHRSTDTQYF. CDR3 bases: TGTGCCAGCAGTCATAGAAGCACAGATACGCAGTATTTT.

This clone has just a few counts. The V call is TRBV7-2, the J call TRBJ1-2; 9 positions match TRBD1. Per germline, CDR1 SGHTA and CDR2 FQGNSA. CDR3 length: 15 amino acids. V shed 4 bases and J 8 bases; nucleotides not matched to a gene: 11. The chain's CDR3 is CASSSQRQGGDGYTF. In nucleotides, the CDR3 is TGTGCCAGCAGCTCCCAGCGACAGGGGGGGGACGGCTACACCTTC.

The rearrangement uses TRBV5-4 and TRBJ2-5, with no clear D. Germline V gives CDR1 SGHNT, CDR2 YYREEE (reference sequence). V lost 1 base and J 5 bases, leaving 3 bases between the germline ends. CDR3 size: 11 residues. CDR3 sequence: CASSLLETQYF. In DNA, the CDR3 is TGTGCCAGCAGCTTGCTTGAGACCCAGTACTTC.

V usage is TRBV7-2 and J usage is TRBJ2-7; D possibly corresponds to TRBD1 (5 bases). The V gene's germline CDR1 is SGHTA and CDR2 FQGNSA. The CDR3 is made up of 14 amino acids. V gave up 2 bases and J gave up 1 base, with 9 bases separating them. The CDR3: CASSLLSGSYEQYF. In DNA, the CDR3 is TGTGCCAGCAGCTTATTATCAGGGTCCTACGAGCAGTACTTC.

The chain has TRBV7-2 and TRBJ2-3; 9 nucleotides align to TRBD2. This CDR3 contains 15 residues. After removal of 5 bases from V and 6 bases from J, the junction contained 9 bases not matched to a gene. CDR1 and CDR2 from the germline V gene are SGHTA and FQGNSA. CDR3 loop: CASSVFGGRADTQYF. The CDR3 nucleotides are TGTGCCAGCAGCGTCTTTGGCGGGAGGGCGGATACGCAGTATTTT. Together with reference TRBV7-2 and TRBJ2-3, the CDR3 gives the full variable domain: GAGVSQSPSNKVTEKGKDVELRCDPISGHTALYWYRQSLGQGLEFLIYFQGNSAPDKSGLPSDRFSAERTGGSVSTLTIQRTQQEDSAVYLCASSVFGGRADTQYFGPGTRLTVL.

Of note for this clone: The junction departs from germline at one end; a sequencing error may be responsible. This sample also contains other DNA sequences that code for the same CDR3. The chain carries TRBV10-3 and TRBJ1-3; D is unresolved. The CDR3 length is 14 residues. Germline CDR1 ENHRY, CDR2 SYGVKD. CDR3 DNA: TGCGCCATCAGTCCTCAGGACTCTGGAAACACCATATATTTT. Translation: CAISPQDSGNTIYF.

The chain joins TRBV10-3 to TRBJ2-3, with TRBD1 identical over 7 bases. After removal of 2 bases from V and 13 bases from J, the junction contained 6 bases not matched to a gene. The CDR3 length is 12 residues. From germline, CDR1 is ENHRY and CDR2 SYGVKD. This CDR3 is CAISEGTVREYF. The CDR3 DNA sequence: TGTGCCATCAGTGAGGGGACAGTTCGGGAGTATTTT.

In DNA, the CDR3 is TGTGCCAGCAGTAACCAGGAGGATAGGGTCTATGGCTACACCTTC. It codes for CASSNQEDRVYGYTF. The chain combines TRBV7-9 with TRBJ1-2; D uncertain. Germline V gives CDR1 SEHNR, CDR2 FQNEAQ (reference sequence). CDR3 length: 15 amino acids. Trimming took 6 bases from V and 4 from J, leaving 18 bases between them.

The V gene is TRBV5-4, the J gene TRBJ2-1; 7 bases agree with TRBD2. Germline lookup yields CDR1 SGHNT and CDR2 YYREEE (reference sequence). The CDR3 contains 14 residues. After removal of 3 bases from V and 7 bases from J, the junction contained 7 bases not matched to a gene. The CDR3 loop reads CASSWRDGGNEQFF. CDR3 DNA sequence: TGTGCCAGCAGCTGGCGGGACGGGGGGAATGAGCAGTTCTTC.

This sequence joins TRBV6-6 and TRBJ1-3; maybe TRBD1 (6 bases). The germline V gene encodes CDR1 MNHNY and CDR2 SVGAGI (reference sequence). Between the trimmed V and J ends, which lost 8 bases and 7 bases, there was a span of 12 bases. This CDR3 region has 12 residues. CDR3 amino acids: CASARGANTIYF. The CDR3 region has the DNA TGTGCCAGCGCGAGGGGGGCCAACACCATATATTTT.

This sequence joins TRBV19 and TRBJ2-1, with no clear D. The CDR3 runs 17 residues. V gave up 5 bases and J gave up 6 bases, with 23 bases separating them. Germline loops: CDR1 LNHDA, CDR2 SQIVND (reference sequence). The CDR3 is CASSSRTSPARSNEQFF. The CDR3 bases are TGTGCCAGTAGTTCCCGGACCTCCCCGGCGAGAAGCAATGAGCAGTTCTTC.

The chain links TRBV5-6 to TRBJ1-1, with TRBD1 matching 7 bases. The germline V gene encodes CDR1 SGHDT and CDR2 YYEEEE. The CDR3 consists of 16 residues. With V trimmed by 4 bases and J by 5 bases, 14 bases remained unmatched. CDR3 nucleotides: TGTGCCAGCAGCGGAAGGGACAGTTTCCGGGAGACTGAAGCTTTCTTT. Translating gives CASSGRDSFRETEAFF.

The V and J genes are TRBV6-1 and TRBJ2-7, with TRBD1 matching over 9 bases. Trimming at V came to 6 bases and at J to 5 bases, leaving 11 bases not matched to a gene. Per germline, CDR1 MNHNS and CDR2 SASEGT. The CDR3 contains 15 residues. This chain's CDR3 is CASSYRDRVSDEQYF. CDR3 in DNA: TGTGCCAGCAGCTACCGGGACAGGGTATCCGACGAGCAGTACTTC.

The rearrangement uses TRBV14 and TRBJ2-7, with 8 bases aligning to TRBD2. Germline CDR1 and CDR2: SGHDN and FVKESK. V dropped 4 bases and J dropped 6; count of bases not matched to a gene: 5. This CDR3 region has 13 residues. CDR3 sequence: CASSLQRELEQYV. The CDR3 DNA follows: TGTGCCAGCAGCCTCCAGCGGGAGCTCGAGCAGTACGTC.

This chain uses TRBV7-9 with TRBJ1-1; 8 nucleotides align to TRBD1. The V gene end was trimmed by 2 bases and the J gene end by 5 bases; junction bases not matched to a gene: 4. This CDR3 is built from 14 residues. CDR1 and CDR2 from the germline V gene are SEHNR and FQNEAQ (reference sequence). In DNA, the CDR3 is TGTGCCAGCAGCTTACAGGGGGCGCGTACTGAAGCTTTCTTT. This codes for CASSLQGARTEAFF.

This rearrangement joins TRBV7-9 to TRBJ2-2; possible D gene TRBD2, 6 bases. V gave up 10 bases and J gave up 3 bases, with 18 bases separating them. The CDR3 contains 15 residues. CDR1 is SEHNR and CDR2 is FQNEAQ in the germline V gene (reference sequence). DNA for the CDR3: TGTGCCACCACCAAGCAGACTAGTGACACCGGGGAGCTGTTTTTT. This encodes CATTKQTSDTGELFF.

The rearrangement uses TRBV6-5 and TRBJ2-1; TRBD2 is a possible D gene (6 bases). Germline CDR1 is MNHEY and CDR2 is SVGAGI. The V gene lost 8 bases and the J gene lost 4 bases, with 15 bases spanning the gap. The CDR3 contains 14 residues. CDR3 amino acids: CASSPRGVYNEQFF. The DNA for the CDR3 is TGTGCCAGCTCACCCCGCGGGGTTTACAATGAGCAGTTCTTC.

The CDR3 coding sequence is TGTGCCAGCAGCCAGGACAGTACCTACGAGCAGTACGTC. It encodes CASSQDSTYEQYV. The J gene is TRBJ2-7, the V gene TRBV11-2, with a tentative D call TRBD1 (6 bases). Looked up from germline, CDR1 is SGHAT and CDR2 is FQNNGV. V shed 5 bases and J shed 2 bases, with 10 bases lying between them. There are 13 residues in the CDR3.

The chain uses TRBV28 and TRBJ1-1; 7 bases fit TRBD1. The CDR3 spans 16 residues. V lost 5 bases to trimming and J lost 2 bases; unmatched junction nucleotides: 11. Germline CDR1 and CDR2: MDHEN and SYDVKM. In DNA form, the CDR3 reads TGTGCCAGCAGTCGACGGGACAGACGACCTAACACTGAAGCTTTCTTT. Protein sequence: CASSRRDRRPNTEAFF.

The chain links TRBV5-6 to TRBJ1-5; maybe TRBD1 (6 bases). CDR1 is SGHDT and CDR2 is YYEEEE in the germline V gene. This CDR3 region has 13 residues. The V gene lost 5 bases and the J gene lost 5 bases, with 11 bases spanning the gap. The CDR3 nucleotides read TGTGCCAGCAGTTCACAGGGCTATCAGCCCCAGCATTTT. Its translation is CASSSQGYQPQHF.